This T cell receptor beta chain originates from a study of T cells in Graves' hyperthyroidism and ophthalmopathy. In the study overall: Peripheral blood specimens were obtained at initial diagnosis, prior to any treatment.

Each diagnosis drew on symptoms, thyroxine, TRAb, thyroid ultrasound and orbital computed tomography findings. Amplified TCR beta CDR3 regions came from RNA transcripts. First-round RT-PCR with HTBI primers amplified the TCR CDR3 region. TCRdb used MiXCR to reprocess the multiplex PCR reads, holding one entry per CDR3 protein. The table has 200,000 to 250,000 distinct CDR3 sequences, less than 20% seen once; the top ten hold roughly 50%. CDR3 length: 13 residues. Per germline, CDR1 SGHRS and CDR2 YFSETQ. This clonotype was seen at least ten times. One end of the junction fails to match germline, which may point to a read error.

Sequenced sample: blood. The rearrangement uses TRBV5-1 and TRBJ1-5; D is undetermined. This receptor was taken from a woman between 45 and 65 years old with Graves' hyperthyroidism. CDR3 protein: CASSLSSNQPQHF. CDR3 DNA: TGTGCCAGCAGCTTAAGTAGCAATCAGCCCCAGCATTTT.